This T cell receptor (beta chain) was observed in a study of OX40 agonist ivuxolimab in advanced cancers. Study details: Dose-escalation cases comprised hepatocellular carcinoma, melanoma, renal cell or head and neck cancer. Partial responses were recorded for three patients, including one with hepatocellular carcinoma and two with cutaneous melanoma.

The CDR3 runs 13 residues. V shed 4 bases and J shed 0 bases, with 5 bases lying between them. Germline lookup yields CDR1 SGHRS and CDR2 YFSETQ. Study results and caveats: The average count of expanded clones was higher among CD8+ T cells than among CD4+. Also present in some nonresponders was a low level of normalized T-cell clonal expansion.

Remarks on this clone: Its target is unknown.

TCRdb's copy holds only in-frame clones and misses some; the assay was immunoSEQ multiplex PCR. The profile covers almost 70,000 clones, with about nine tenths appearing a single time and about 8.2% taken by the ten largest. Here the sequenced sample was CD4+ or CD8+ T cells sorted from blood, taken in a trial of the OX40 agonist ivuxolimab. The chain recombines TRBV5-1 with TRBJ1-3, with D unclear. This clonotype was obtained from an adult with an advanced solid tumor such as melanoma, head and neck, liver or kidney cancer. This CDR3 reads CASSEGSGNTIYF. As DNA, the CDR3 is TGCGCCAGCAGCGAGGGCTCTGGAAACACCATATATTTT.